Below are 25 T cell receptor beta chains sequenced from a single sample in a study of technical replicates of blood from four donors (TCRdb year 2017). Libraries were built with the immunoSEQ multiplex PCR assay. TCRdb holds this immuneACCESS table with in-frame rearrangements only. Some clones are missing; in checked studies, unresolved V genes explain under half, and the rest has no known cause. Across this sample there are approximately 84,000 clones, with 95% to 98% seen only once. Approximately 0.15% of the sample is taken by the ten largest. The sequencing input was T cells isolated from PBMCs. Receptors were obtained from a human donor in good health.

The chain joins TRBV7-2 to TRBJ2-1; TRBD1 agrees at 8 bases. The CDR3 contains 14 residues. Germline V lookup: CDR1 SGHTA, CDR2 FQGNSA. J gave up 6 bases and V 3 bases, and 4 bases lay outside the gene matches. CDR3 protein: CASSFTGGPNEQFF. The CDR3 DNA reads as TGTGCCAGCAGCTTTACAGGGGGTCCCAATGAGCAGTTCTTC.

V and J are TRBV19 and TRBJ1-1; TRBD1 agrees at 8 bases. CDR1 is LNHDA and CDR2 is SQIVND in the germline V gene (reference sequence). This CDR3 has 14 residues. Losses at the gene ends were 9 bases for V and 2 bases for J; bases not matched to a gene: 8. The DNA for the CDR3 is TGTGCCAGCAGATGGTCAGGGGGCAACACTGAAGCTTTCTTT. It is translated as CASRWSGGNTEAFF.

The chain has TRBV28 and TRBJ2-7; tentative D call: TRBD2 (6 bases). V lost 8 bases and J 3 bases, leaving 14 bases between the germline ends. Germline lookup yields CDR1 MDHEN and CDR2 SYDVKM. The CDR3 is 13 residues long. DNA of the CDR3: TGTGCCAGCCACGGGGGAAGAGGCTACGAGCAGTACTTC. As protein: CASHGGRGYEQYF.

V gene TRBV6-4 combines with J gene TRBJ2-3; D remains ambiguous. Trimming took 6 bases from V and 3 from J, leaving 13 bases between them. CDR1 and CDR2 from the germline V gene are MRHNA and SNTAGT. The CDR3 loop spans 14 amino acids. In DNA, the CDR3 is TGTGCCAGCAGACCGAGGTTTGGTACAGATACGCAGTATTTT. Its protein product is CASRPRFGTDTQYF.

V gene TRBV4-1 combines with J gene TRBJ1-6; 8 positions agree with TRBD1. The CDR3 loop spans 16 amino acids. J was trimmed by 9 bases and V by 4 bases; bases with no gene match: 11. Germline V lookup: CDR1 MGHRA, CDR2 YSYEKL. This CDR3 is CASSLLPGQGVSPLHF. The CDR3 DNA reads TGCGCCAGCAGCCTCCTCCCCGGACAGGGTGTTTCACCCCTCCACTTT.

This chain links TRBV7-2 with TRBJ2-1, with D uncertain. The V and J ends lost 1 base and 7 bases respectively, with 8 bases between them. CDR1 is SGHTA and CDR2 is FQGNSA in the germline V gene. The CDR3 loop spans 13 amino acids. DNA for the CDR3: TGTGCCAGCAGCTTAGAGTCCACAAATGAGCAGTTCTTC. The encoded protein is CASSLESTNEQFF.

The rearrangement joins TRBV4-1 to TRBJ2-7; the D gene is possibly TRBD1 (7 bases). Germline V lookup: CDR1 MGHRA, CDR2 YSYEKL. This CDR3 comprises 13 residues. Trimming cost V 4 bases and J 6 bases, with 13 bases left between them. Here the CDR3 DNA reads TGCGCCAGCAGCCGAGCAGGGGGGCTCGAGCAGTACTTC. This encodes CASSRAGGLEQYF.

The J gene is TRBJ1-2, the V gene TRBV6-1, with D perhaps matching TRBD1 (6 bases). This CDR3 region has 15 residues. V was pared by 7 bases and J by 4 bases, with 19 bases between. Germline V gene data show CDR1 as MNHNS and CDR2 as SASEGT. CDR3 nucleotide sequence: TGTGCCAGCACCGAAACATCGACAGGTAGCTATGGCTACACCTTC. As protein: CASTETSTGSYGYTF.

V and J are TRBV28 and TRBJ1-5; 7 positions agree with TRBD1. Per germline, CDR1 MDHEN and CDR2 SYDVKM. V dropped 7 bases and J dropped 0; count of bases not matched to a gene: 6. The CDR3 consists of 15 residues. Here the CDR3 DNA reads TGTGCCAGCACATGGGACAGCTATAGCAATCAGCCCCAGCATTTT. Its translation is CASTWDSYSNQPQHF.

The chain is built from TRBV10-1 and TRBJ2-1, with TRBD2 matching over 9 bases. This CDR3 is built from 13 residues. Trimming at V came to 6 bases and at J to 4 bases, leaving 1 base not matched to a gene. Germline loops: CDR1 WNHNN, CDR2 SYGVQD (reference sequence). The CDR3 loop is CASSLAGYNEQFF. The CDR3 region has the DNA TGCGCCAGCAGCCTAGCGGGGTACAATGAGCAGTTCTTC.

J is TRBJ1-1 and V is TRBV7-8, with TRBD1 as a possible D gene (6 bases). V lost 5 bases and J lost 3, with 10 bases in between. CDR1 and CDR2 from the germline V gene are SGHVS and FQNEAQ. CDR3 length equals 13 residues. DNA of the CDR3: TGTGCCAGCAGCGAGAGGACAGACACTGAAGCTTTCTTT. It is translated as CASSERTDTEAFF. The full variable domain, in which reference TRBV7-8 and TRBJ1-1 provide the parts outside the CDR3, is GAGVSQSPRYKVAKRGQDVALRCDPISGHVSLFWYQQALGQGPEFLTYFQNEAQLDKSGLPSDRFFAERPEGSVSTLKIQRTQQEDSAVYLCASSERTDTEAFFGQGTRLTVV.

This clone has a single count. The chain uses TRBV18 and TRBJ2-2, with D possibly being TRBD2 (6 bases). CDR3 length: 14 amino acids. In germline, CDR1 is KGHSH, CDR2 LQKENI. Trimming took 2 bases from V and 8 from J, leaving 12 bases between them. CDR3 DNA: TGTGCCAGCTCACCAGCGGGATGGGCTGGGGAGCTGTTTTTT. This codes for CASSPAGWAGELFF. The full variable domain, its missing parts supplied by reference TRBV18 and TRBJ2-2, is NAGVMQNPRHLVRRRGQEARLRCSPMKGHSHVYWYRQLPEEGLKFMVYLQKENIIDESGMPKERFSAEFPKEGPSILRIQQVVRGDSAAYFCASSPAGWAGELFFGEGSRLTVL.

This chain's CDR3 is CASSLAVAGEQYF. CDR3 DNA sequence: TGCGCCAGCAGCTTGGCCGTGGCTGGTGAGCAGTACTTC. This rearrangement joins TRBV5-1 to TRBJ2-7; D is unclear. There are 13 residues in the CDR3. The V end was cut by 0 bases, the J end by 7 bases, with 11 bases between. Germline V gene lookup returns CDR1 SGHRS and CDR2 YFSETQ. Looking up the rest from reference TRBV5-1 and TRBJ2-7 gives the full variable domain: KAGVTQTPRYLIKTRGQQVTLSCSPISGHRSVSWYQQTPGQGLQFLFEYFSETQRNKGNFPGRFSGRQFSNSRSEMNVSTLELGDSALYLCASSLAVAGEQYFGPGTRLTVT.

The rearrangement uses TRBV6-5 and TRBJ2-7; no firm D call. CDR1 and CDR2 (germline): MNHEY, SVGAGI. The CDR3 runs to 13 residues. Deletions cut 0 bases from V and 4 bases from J, with 7 bases between. The CDR3 here is CASSYSAVYEQYF. For the CDR3, the DNA is TGTGCCAGCAGTTACTCGGCAGTTTACGAGCAGTACTTC.

J is TRBJ2-1 and V is TRBV28; no definite D call. This CDR3 comprises 11 residues. The V and J ends lost 4 bases and 8 bases respectively, with 6 bases between them. CDR1 is MDHEN, CDR2 SYDVKM, per germline. Written as DNA, the CDR3 is TGTGCCAGCAGTTATACTTATGAGCAGTTCTTC. This encodes CASSYTYEQFF.

J is TRBJ2-7 and V is TRBV6-1, with 7 bases identical to TRBD1. V lost 7 bases, J lost 4 bases, and 10 bases stayed unmatched. CDR3 length: 14 amino acids. CDR1 and CDR2 from the germline V gene are MNHNS and SASEGT. The CDR3 nucleotides are TGTGCCAGCATTTCTGGGACAGCTACATACGAGCAGTACTTC. Its translation: CASISGTATYEQYF.

The chain is built from TRBV4-1 and TRBJ2-4; D not certain. Looked up from germline, CDR1 is MGHRA and CDR2 is YSYEKL. There are 15 residues in the CDR3. V dropped 5 bases and J dropped 0 bases, with 11 bases sitting between them. CDR3 coding DNA: TGCGCCAGCAGCTCCAAGCCACTAGCCAAAAACATTCAGTACTTC. This codes for CASSSKPLAKNIQYF.

The DNA for the CDR3 is TGTGCCAGCAGTGAAGTGTGGAATTCGGGGTGGACCTCCAATGAAGCTTTCTTT. It yields the protein CASSEVWNSGWTSNEAFF. The rearrangement joins TRBV25-1 to TRBJ1-1; D call uncertain. Trimming took off 2 bases at V and 7 bases at J, with 26 bases between the two ends. CDR1 is MGHDK, CDR2 SYGVNS, per germline. CDR3 length: 18 amino acids. Full variable domain (missing parts from reference TRBV25-1 and TRBJ1-1): EADIYQTPRYLVIGTGKKITLECSQTMGHDKMYWYQQDPGMELHLIHYSYGVNSTEKGDLSSESTVSRIRTEHFPLTLESARPSHTSQYLCASSEVWNSGWTSNEAFFGQGTRLTVV.

The rearrangement uses TRBV6-5 and TRBJ2-1; 11 bases line up with TRBD1. V trimming: 3 bases; J trimming: 4 bases; junction bases outside the gene matches: 2. This CDR3 is 15 amino acids long. Germline V lookup: CDR1 MNHEY, CDR2 SVGAGI. CDR3 DNA: TGTGCCAGCAGTTATGGACAGGGGGCTTACAATGAGCAGTTCTTC. Its protein is CASSYGQGAYNEQFF.

The rearrangement links TRBV15 to TRBJ1-1; D uncertain. This CDR3 has 13 amino acids. Germline assignment: CDR1 LNHNV and CDR2 YYDKDF (reference sequence). The V and J ends lost 0 bases and 5 bases respectively, with 7 bases between them. The CDR3 DNA is TGTGCCACCAGCAGAGAGGGGAGAACTGAAGCTTTCTTT. Translated: CATSREGRTEAFF.

This clone appeared once. The CDR3 here is CASSRRQGKNTGELFF. CDR3 in DNA: TGTGCCAGCAGCCGCAGACAGGGGAAGAACACCGGGGAGCTGTTTTTT. The chain recombines TRBV7-6 with TRBJ2-2, with TRBD1 identical over 8 bases. The CDR3 extends over 16 amino acids. CDR1 is SGHVS, CDR2 FNYEAQ, per germline. V lost 5 bases to trimming and J lost 1 base; unmatched junction nucleotides: 6.

V usage is TRBV6-5 and J usage is TRBJ1-2, with no clear D. The CDR3 covers 14 residues. The germline CDR1 and CDR2 sequences are MNHEY and SVGAGI. V lost 4 bases and J lost 0, with 9 bases in between. The CDR3 sequence: CASSSGFTNYGYTF. CDR3 nucleotide sequence: TGTGCCAGCAGTTCGGGGTTCACTAACTATGGCTACACCTTC.

V and J are TRBV5-8 and TRBJ1-5, with TRBD1 as a possible D gene (5 bases). CDR1 and CDR2 (germline): SGHTS, YDEGEE. This CDR3 is 14 amino acids long. V shed 2 bases and J shed 3 bases, with 9 bases lying between them. Written as DNA, the CDR3 is TGTGCCAGCAGCTTACAGGTCTTCAATCAGCCCCAGCATTTT. This sequence encodes CASSLQVFNQPQHF.

The chain employs TRBV4-2 and TRBJ2-5; TRBD2 matches 11 bases. Germline CDR1 LGHNA, CDR2 YNFKEQ. V lost 2 bases and J lost 4; bases outside the gene matches: 9. The CDR3 totals 17 residues. Written as DNA, the CDR3 is TGTGCCAGCAGCCAACCCACGCTAGCGGGGGGTCGAGAGACCCAGTACTTC. Translation: CASSQPTLAGGRETQYF.

This chain connects TRBV6-5 to TRBJ1-4; D is unclear. V was trimmed by 2 bases and J by 4 bases, leaving 11 bases between them. Germline V gene lookup returns CDR1 MNHEY and CDR2 SVGAGI. The CDR3 loop spans 15 amino acids. CDR3 residues: CASSYSGRFNEKLFF. CDR3 in DNA: TGTGCCAGCAGTTACAGCGGCAGGTTTAATGAAAAACTGTTTTTT.